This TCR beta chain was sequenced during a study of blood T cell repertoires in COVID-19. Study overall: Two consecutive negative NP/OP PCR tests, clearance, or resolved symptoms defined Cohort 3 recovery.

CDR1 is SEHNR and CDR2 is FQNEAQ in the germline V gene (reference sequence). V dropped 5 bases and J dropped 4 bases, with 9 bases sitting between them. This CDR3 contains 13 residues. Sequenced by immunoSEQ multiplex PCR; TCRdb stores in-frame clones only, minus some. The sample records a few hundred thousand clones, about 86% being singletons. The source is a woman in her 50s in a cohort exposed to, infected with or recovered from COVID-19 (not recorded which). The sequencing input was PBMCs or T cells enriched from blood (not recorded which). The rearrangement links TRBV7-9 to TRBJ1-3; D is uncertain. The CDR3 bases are TGTGCCAGCAGCCGAGGGTTCGGAAACACCATATATTTT. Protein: CASSRGFGNTIYF.